The 10 T cell receptor beta chains presented below share a single source sample, sequenced in a study of regulatory T cells in long-lasting Graves disease. Construction of the TCR beta libraries employed iRepertoire HTBI primers in conjunction with Arm-PCR of CDR3 regions. TCRdb called the multiplex PCR reads again in MiXCR, with one record for every CDR3 protein. The data hold about 290,000 distinct CDR3 sequences, with 20% to 25% observed a single time. Time point denoted: persistent/refractory GD, antithyroid drugs over 5 years with positive TRAb. From RNA extracted from PBMCs, the TCR library was made. The sample in question was peripheral blood mononuclear cells (PBMCs), obtained when the disease was refractory, from a patient treated with antithyroid drugs. The receptor source for this set is a female donor with Graves disease.

The genes are TRBV20-1 and TRBJ2-2; 12 bases agree with TRBD1. J was trimmed by 8 bases and V by 6 bases; bases with no gene match: 7. The CDR3 has 14 residues. From germline, CDR1 is DFQATT and CDR2 SNEGSKA (reference sequence). The CDR3 reads CSAEGQGARGELFF. Written as DNA, the CDR3 is TGCAGTGCCGAGGGACAGGGGGCGAGAGGGGAGCTGTTTTTT.

This clonotype was detected ten times or more. J is TRBJ2-5 and V is TRBV11-2, with D unclear. Germline V gene lookup returns CDR1 SGHAT and CDR2 FQNNGV. V was shortened by 7 bases and J by 2 bases, with 14 bases between the two germline ends. The CDR3 is 14 amino acids. The CDR3 is CASNPPPVQETQYF. The CDR3 DNA reads as TGTGCCAGCAACCCCCCCCCAGTTCAAGAGACCCAGTACTTC.

This clonotype has only a few counts. V is TRBV5-8 and J is TRBJ1-5, with a tentative D call TRBD1 (6 bases). This CDR3 spans 14 amino acids. The V end lost 5 bases, the J end lost 4 bases, and 13 bases lay between the germline ends. Germline V gives CDR1 SGHTS, CDR2 YDEGEE. The CDR3 DNA reads TGTGCCAGCAGTTCAGACAGGTGGAATCAGCCCCAGCATTTT. It is translated as CASSSDRWNQPQHF.

This clonotype has a handful of counts. CDR3 nucleotides: TGTGCCATCAGTTGGACTAGCGGATCACAAACCGGGGAGCTGTTTTTT. The encoded protein is CAISWTSGSQTGELFF. The J gene is TRBJ2-2, the V gene TRBV10-3; 10 bases match TRBD2. Germline trimming cut 5 bases from V and 5 bases from J; bases unmatched to any gene: 8. Looked up from germline, CDR1 is ENHRY and CDR2 is SYGVKD. This CDR3 is 16 amino acids long.

In its sample, this clonotype was seen a few times. The rearrangement joins TRBV18 to TRBJ1-1, with 7 bases identical to TRBD1. J was trimmed by 5 bases and V by 3 bases; bases with no gene match: 3. The length of the CDR3 is 13 residues. The germline V gene has CDR1 KGHSH and CDR2 LQKENI. The CDR3 nucleotides read TGTGCCAGCTCACCCACAGGGGAAACTGAAGCTTTCTTT. Its translation is CASSPTGETEAFF.

The rearrangement links TRBV19 to TRBJ2-7; a possible D gene is TRBD2 (5 bases). Trimming stripped 5 bases from V and 0 bases from J, with 17 bases between. The CDR3 has 16 amino acids. Germline CDR1 reads LNHDA; CDR2 reads SQIVND (reference sequence). The CDR3 nucleotides read TGTGCCAGTAGTTATGGGTCGGGAATTTCCTCCTACGAGCAGTACTTC. It is translated as CASSYGSGISSYEQYF.

This clonotype was picked up many times. The chain couples TRBV6-5 to TRBJ1-5, with D unclear. This CDR3 region has 14 residues. V was cut by 4 bases and J by 5 bases, with 12 bases left in between. Germline V lookup: CDR1 MNHEY, CDR2 SVGAGI. DNA of the CDR3: TGTGCCAGCAGTTTAACGGGAAGAGATCAGCCCCAGCATTTT. It specifies CASSLTGRDQPQHF.

This clonotype has at least ten counts. The rearrangement uses TRBV12-3 or TRBV12-4 and TRBJ1-4; D remains unclear. This CDR3 contains 14 residues. V was cut by 1 base and J by 4 bases, with 7 bases left in between. For the CDR3, the DNA is TGTGCCAGCAGTTTAGTACCGGTTAATGAAAAACTGTTTTTT. Translated, it gives CASSLVPVNEKLFF.

This clonotype was seen repeatedly, ten times or more. This chain uses TRBV3-2 with TRBJ1-1. TRBV3-2 is a pseudogene locus. This CDR3 has 14 residues. In DNA form, the CDR3 reads TGTGCCAATTATACAGGGTTCATGAACACTGAAGCTTTCTTT. As protein: CANYTGFMNTEAFF.

This clonotype was recorded a few times. In nucleotides, the CDR3 is TGTGCCACCAGCAGAGGGTTCGGCAATCAGCCCCAGCATTTT. Protein sequence: CATSRGFGNQPQHF. The chain couples TRBV15 to TRBJ1-5; D is unclear. This CDR3 has 14 amino acids. Germline CDR1 and CDR2: LNHNV and YYDKDF (reference sequence). The V and J ends lost 1 base and 2 bases respectively, with 6 bases between them.